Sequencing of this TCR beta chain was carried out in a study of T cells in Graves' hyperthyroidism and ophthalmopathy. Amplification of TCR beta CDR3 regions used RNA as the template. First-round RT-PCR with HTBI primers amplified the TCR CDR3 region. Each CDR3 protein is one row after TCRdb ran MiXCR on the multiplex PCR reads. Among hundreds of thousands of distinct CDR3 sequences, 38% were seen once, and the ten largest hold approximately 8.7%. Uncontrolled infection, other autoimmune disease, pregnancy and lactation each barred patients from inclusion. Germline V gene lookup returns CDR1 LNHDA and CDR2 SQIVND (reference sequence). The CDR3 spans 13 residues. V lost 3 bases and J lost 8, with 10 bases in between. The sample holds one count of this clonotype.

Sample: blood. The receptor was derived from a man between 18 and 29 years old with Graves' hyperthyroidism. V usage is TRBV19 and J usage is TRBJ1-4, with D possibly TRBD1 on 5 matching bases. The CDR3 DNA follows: TGTGCCAGTAGTATGGGGGGTTCCGAAAAACTGTTTTTT. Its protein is CASSMGGSEKLFF.